This TCR beta chain appears in the sequencing data of a study of blood T cell repertoires in COVID-19. Background on the study: Specimens from acute and convalescent COVID-19 originated in the United States, Italy and Spain. In each case, the material was cDNA or gDNA derived from T cells, B-cell-depleted T cells, or PBMCs.

Authors' methods: Nucleated cell counts were estimated from reference gene primer amplification. Generated by immunoSEQ multiplex PCR, the TCRdb table keeps only in-frame clones and is missing some. From that table come the V and J calls and clone size; the DNA was used to work out D and trimming. The sample holds about 110,000 clones, roughly 71% seen once. Germline V gene sequence: CDR1 KGHDR, CDR2 SFDVKD. Trimming shortened V by 4 bases and J by 5 bases, and 7 bases separated the two germline ends. The CDR3 totals 12 residues. Source material: peripheral blood. The TCR comes from a man at least 80 years old with acute or convalescent COVID-19. This rearrangement joins TRBV24-1 to TRBJ2-5; D ambiguous. Here the CDR3 DNA reads TGTGCCACCAGTGACATGCGGGAGACCCAGTACTTC. Translated, it gives CATSDMRETQYF.